The 12 T cell receptor beta chains reported below all come from one sample, sequenced in a study of T cells expressing NK-cell markers. TCRdb re-analyzed the 5' RACE reads; it lists each CDR3 protein once, without DNA. This table holds hundreds of thousands of distinct CDR3 sequences. The sample consisted of blood T cells: a sorted CD56 or NKG2C T cell subset, CD4+ or CD8+ T cells, or bulk PBMC T cells (not recorded which). Source of these receptors: a woman aged 18-70 years in good health.

The rearrangement joins TRBV5-1 to TRBJ2-2. The CDR3 sequence is 17 residues long. Per germline, CDR1 SGHRS and CDR2 YFSETQ. CDR3 sequence reads: CASSLAVYKRNTGELFF.

The J gene is TRBJ2-7, the V gene TRBV15; TCRdb's D call of TRBD1 is untestable without DNA. This CDR3 spans 14 amino acids. CDR1 is LNHNV and CDR2 is YYDKDF in the germline V gene (reference sequence). CDR3 residues: CATSRTGAPGEQYF.

This sequence joins TRBV20-1 and TRBJ2-5; TCRdb's assignment of TRBD2 cannot be checked, as there is no DNA. Germline loops: CDR1 DFQATT, CDR2 SNEGSKA (reference sequence). This CDR3 is 14 amino acids long. CDR3 sequence: CSASSAETQETQYF.

The V gene is TRBV7-2, the J gene TRBJ1-2. Per germline, CDR1 SGHTA and CDR2 FQGNSA. The CDR3 is made up of 15 amino acids. This CDR3 reads CASSLSSVGSYGYTF.

The chain carries TRBV6-2 or TRBV6-3 and TRBJ2-7; TCRdb's D call, TRBD2, is unchecked because there is no DNA. Looked up from germline, CDR1 is MNHEY and CDR2 is SVGEGT. The CDR3 totals 18 residues. This CDR3 reads CASSFHRLAGGPFYEQYF.

The chain carries TRBV12-3 or TRBV12-4 and TRBJ2-1; TCRdb picks TRBD1, but there is no DNA to check that call. CDR3 size: 13 residues. The CDR3 reads CASTLGHYNEQFF.

V gene TRBV7-8 combines with J gene TRBJ2-5; no DNA is available, so the TRBD1 call from TCRdb remains unchecked. This CDR3 is built from 14 residues. CDR1 is SGHVS, CDR2 FQNEAQ, per germline. CDR3 region: CASSHWTGGETQYF.

The V and J genes are TRBV14 and TRBJ1-2; TCRdb gives TRBD1 as the D gene, but with no DNA this cannot be confirmed. CDR3 length: 16 amino acids. Germline V CDR1 and CDR2: SGHDN, FVKESK. CDR3 amino acids: CASSQSGGLPKGGYTF.

The rearrangement uses TRBV5-6 and TRBJ2-7. The germline CDR1 and CDR2 sequences are SGHDT and YYEEEE. The CDR3 consists of 14 residues. The CDR3 protein is CASSLGQNSYEQYF.

The J gene is TRBJ2-5, the V gene TRBV10-1. Germline V lookup: CDR1 WNHNN, CDR2 SYGVQD (reference sequence). This CDR3 contains 13 residues. The CDR3 spells CASSERLGETQYF.

The J gene is TRBJ2-1, the V gene TRBV20-1; TCRdb's assignment of TRBD1 cannot be checked, as there is no DNA. In germline, CDR1 is DFQATT, CDR2 SNEGSKA (reference sequence). The CDR3 has 11 residues. CDR3 loop: CSALGGARQFF.

The V gene is TRBV20-1, the J gene TRBJ2-3; TCRdb picks TRBD2, but there is no DNA to check that call. Germline lookup yields CDR1 DFQATT and CDR2 SNEGSKA (reference sequence). This CDR3 region has 14 residues. CDR3 loop: CSASKRGSTDTQYF.